A selection of T cell receptor beta chains follows, all from one sample in a study of blood T cell repertoires in COVID-19. Sequencing used immunoSEQ multiplex PCR; TCRdb keeps in-frame clones, though not all of them. The sample has approximately 90,000 clones; about four fifths are singletons. The specimen was peripheral blood. Every receptor here comes from a man in his sixties or seventies with COVID-19, enrolled during active disease. CDR3s include the opening cysteine and the closing phenylalanine or tryptophan. The D gene is left open where the match is weak. Only some rows state a clone size, as once, few, many or a class for expanded clones.

length,J,V,D,size,CDR3,DNA
15,TRBJ1-6,TRBV10-3,TRBD1,few,CAISSSTGVSSPLHF,TGTGCCATCAGTTCCTCGACAGGGGTGAGCTCACCCCTCCACTTT
11,TRBJ2-1,TRBV15,.,.,CATSLQDEQFF,TGTGCCACCAGCCTACAGGATGAGCAGTTCTTC
18,TRBJ2-1,TRBV9,TRBD2,few,CASSAGTSGGSSYNEQFF,TGTGCCAGCAGCGCCGGGACTAGCGGGGGGAGCTCCTACAATGAGCAGTTCTTC
15,TRBJ2-5,TRBV6-5,.,.,CASSYSDTIQETQYF,TGTGCCAGCAGTTACTCGGACACCATCCAAGAGACCCAGTACTTC
11,TRBJ1-2,TRBV12-5,TRBD1,few,CASGFGQAGSF,TGTGCTAGTGGTTTCGGACAGGCTGGGTCCTTC
15,TRBJ2-1,TRBV18,TRBD2,.,CASSAPGLGGGEQFF,TGTGCCAGCTCAGCCCCGGGACTAGGGGGGGGTGAGCAGTTCTTC
18,TRBJ1-2,TRBV28,TRBD1,few,CASSLHGGTGATNYGYTF,TGTGCCAGCAGTTTGCACGGCGGGACAGGGGCAACTAACTATGGCTACACCTTC
15,TRBJ2-7,TRBV5-4,.,.,CASSPGGTQAYEQYF,TGTGCCAGCAGCCCTGGTGGCACCCAGGCCTACGAGCAGTACTTC
16,TRBJ2-3,TRBV7-2,TRBD2,.,CASSPRAGGPTDTQYF,TGTGCCAGCAGCCCACGAGCGGGAGGTCCCACAGATACGCAGTATTTT
13,TRBJ1-1,TRBV18,.,.,CASSPDGTKEAFF,TGTGCCAGCTCACCTGACGGGACAAAAGAAGCTTTCTTT
16,TRBJ2-5,TRBV7-2,TRBD1,.,CASSSGQGSLSETQYF,TGTGCCAGCAGCTCGGGACAGGGGTCGTTATCGGAGACCCAGTACTTC
13,TRBJ2-1,TRBV5-1,.,.,CASKVAGYNEQFF,TGCGCCAGCAAGGTGGCGGGCTACAATGAGCAGTTCTTC
15,TRBJ1-5,TRBV19,.,.,CASSMSDLGNQPQHF,TGTGCCAGTAGTATGAGCGACCTGGGCAATCAGCCCCAGCATTTT
13,TRBJ1-2,TRBV19,.,.,CASKLTGGRGYTF,TGTGCCAGCAAACTCACGGGGGGTAGGGGCTACACCTTC
15,TRBJ1-5,TRBV28,TRBD1,.,CASSFRGQGNQPQHF,TGTGCCAGCAGTTTTCGAGGACAGGGCAATCAGCCCCAGCATTTT
11,TRBJ1-1,TRBV20-1,.,.,CSELVNTEAFF,TGCAGTGAATTAGTCAACACTGAAGCTTTCTTT
11,TRBJ1-1,TRBV2,.,.,CASRMNTEAFF,TGTGCCAGTCGTATGAACACTGAAGCTTTCTTT
14,TRBJ1-6,TRBV19,.,.,CASSIAGGGSPLHF,TGTGCCAGTAGTATAGCCGGCGGCGGGTCACCCCTCCACTTT
16,TRBJ2-1,TRBV5-4,TRBD2,.,CASSLGASGTYNEQFF,TGTGCCAGCAGCTTGGGGGCTAGCGGCACCTACAATGAGCAGTTCTTC
12,TRBJ1-2,TRBV6-5,TRBD1,few,CASSYPGGGYTF,TGTGCCAGCAGTTACCCAGGGGGCGGCTACACCTTC
14,TRBJ1-6,TRBV7-2,.,.,CASSLQKNNSPLHF,TGTGCCAGCAGCCTGCAGAAAAATAATTCACCCCTCCACTTT
15,TRBJ2-1,TRBV14,.,.,CASSQFLGIYNEQFF,TGTGCCAGCAGCCAATTTCTCGGGATCTACAATGAGCAGTTCTTC
15,TRBJ1-4,TRBV7-2,.,.,CASSIRQSTNEKLFF,TGTGCCAGCAGCATAAGACAGTCAACTAATGAAAAACTGTTTTTT
19,TRBJ2-2,TRBV4-3,TRBD2,.,CASSQAGTSGGTNTGELFF,TGCGCCAGCAGCCAAGCCGGGACTAGCGGGGGGACGAACACCGGGGAGCTGTTTTTT
13,TRBJ1-2,TRBV11-2,TRBD1,few,CASSHVTGRGYTF,TGTGCCAGCAGCCATGTGACAGGGCGCGGCTACACCTTC
15,TRBJ1-5,TRBV27,.,.,CASSPDYYSNQPQHF,TGTGCCAGCAGCCCAGACTATTATAGCAATCAGCCCCAGCATTTT
16,TRBJ2-7,TRBV19,TRBD2,.,CASRYKTSGSGYEQYF,TGTGCCAGTAGGTATAAGACTAGCGGGAGTGGCTACGAGCAGTACTTC
15,TRBJ2-1,TRBV19,TRBD2,.,CASSLAGSQYNEQFF,TGTGCCAGTAGCCTAGCGGGATCGCAGTACAATGAGCAGTTCTTC
15,TRBJ2-5,TRBV11-3,TRBD1,few,CASSFRQGTRETQYF,TGTGCCAGCAGCTTCAGACAGGGGACACGAGAGACCCAGTACTTC
12,TRBJ2-7,TRBV3-1/TRBV3-2,.,.,CASSQDVREQYF,TGTGCCAGCAGCCAAGATGTGCGCGAGCAGTACTTC
15,TRBJ1-5,TRBV2,.,.,CASSGRGLSNQPQHF,TGTGCCAGCAGCGGGAGGGGGTTGAGCAATCAGCCCCAGCATTTT
15,TRBJ2-6,TRBV27,TRBD1,.,CASRDSLSGANVLTF,TGTGCCAGTAGGGACAGCCTCTCTGGGGCCAACGTCCTGACTTTC
17,TRBJ1-6,TRBV28,.,.,CASSFPTWWRDNSPLHF,TGTGCCAGCAGTTTTCCGACTTGGTGGCGGGATAATTCACCCCTCCACTTT
13,TRBJ1-1,TRBV19,.,few,CATSRGVNTEAFF,TGTGCCACTTCACGGGGTGTGAACACTGAAGCTTTCTTT
15,TRBJ1-2,TRBV4-2,TRBD1,.,CASSQDATGTYGYTF,TGTGCCAGCAGCCAAGACGCGACAGGGACCTATGGCTACACCTTC
16,TRBJ2-1,TRBV6-2/TRBV6-3,TRBD1,.,CASSYSRQGRRNEQFF,TGTGCCAGCAGTTACTCGCGACAGGGTAGGCGCAATGAGCAGTTCTTC
13,TRBJ2-3,TRBV20-1,.,many,CSASYSSTDTQYF,TGCAGTGCTAGTTACAGTAGCACAGATACGCAGTATTTT
14,TRBJ1-6,TRBV5-5,.,.,CASSRGVGDSPLHF,TGTGCCAGCAGCCGCGGGGTCGGGGACTCACCCCTCCACTTT
16,TRBJ1-1,TRBV5-1,.,.,CASSNTAGRGDTEAFF,TGCGCCAGCAGCAACACCGCAGGGAGGGGGGACACTGAAGCTTTCTTT
17,TRBJ2-1,TRBV6-2/TRBV6-3,TRBD2,.,CASSSYRQTSGRDEQFF,TGTGCCAGCAGTTCGTATCGACAGACTAGCGGGAGGGATGAGCAGTTCTTC
13,TRBJ1-2,TRBV2,TRBD1,.,CASRADRGLGYTF,TGTGCCAGCAGAGCGGACAGGGGACTAGGCTACACCTTC
15,TRBJ2-1,TRBV6-6,TRBD2,.,CASRPQRGLSDEQFF,TGTGCCAGCAGACCCCAGCGGGGGCTATCAGACGAGCAGTTCTTC
13,TRBJ2-5,TRBV5-4,.,.,CASSLQGTETQYF,TGTGCCAGCTCTCTACAGGGCACAGAGACCCAGTACTTC
17,TRBJ2-4,TRBV6-1,TRBD1,.,CASSEAWGTVAKNIQYF,TGTGCCAGCAGTGAAGCGTGGGGGACAGTAGCCAAAAACATTCAGTACTTC
15,TRBJ1-3,TRBV6-2/TRBV6-3,.,.,CASSYQPESGNTIYF,TGTGCCAGCAGTTACCAGCCGGAGTCTGGAAACACCATATATTTT
16,TRBJ2-5,TRBV7-2,TRBD1,.,CASSLLRGTEQETQYF,TGTGCCAGCAGCCTCCTCAGGGGGACAGAACAAGAGACCCAGTACTTC
17,TRBJ1-5,TRBV19,.,.,CASTWRGGAGSNQPQHF,TGTGCCAGTACCTGGCGAGGGGGGGCTGGAAGCAATCAGCCCCAGCATTTT
16,TRBJ1-5,TRBV4-1,TRBD1,few,CASSQPGAGGYQPQHF,TGCGCCAGCAGCCAGCCGGGGGCAGGGGGATATCAGCCCCAGCATTTT
16,TRBJ2-1,TRBV11-2,.,.,CASSQGEGKGGNEQFF,TGTGCCAGCAGCCAGGGCGAAGGAAAAGGGGGCAATGAGCAGTTCTTC
13,TRBJ1-2,TRBV7-3,.,few,CASSSYGGEGYTF,TGTGCCAGCAGCTCCTACGGAGGGGAAGGCTACACCTTC
15,TRBJ1-2,TRBV6-2/TRBV6-3,TRBD1,.,CASSYRGQGGDGYTF,TGTGCCAGCAGTTACAGGGGGCAAGGAGGGGATGGCTACACCTTC
14,TRBJ1-6,TRBV3-1/TRBV3-2,.,.,CASSQGGLSSPLHF,TGTGCCAGCAGCCAAGGGGGACTTTCCTCACCCCTCCACTTT